This TCR beta chain comes out of a study of cytomegalovirus exposure and HLA in healthy donors. Trimming removed 4 bases from V and 2 bases from J, with 12 bases in between. Germline-derived CDR1 and CDR2 are SEHNR and FQNEAQ (reference sequence). The CDR3 spans 14 residues. Clones were sequenced by immunoSEQ multiplex PCR, and TCRdb holds only the in-frame ones, with some missing. Of some 260,000 clones in the sample, around 91% are singletons; the top ten hold 3.1%. This clone has only one observation. What it binds is unknown. The study's findings and limits: The tendency of first-cohort TCR clusters to co-occur in the roughly 120 validation repertoires was identified by a subsequent analysis.

From the 120-subject validation cohort, which was separate from the approximately 670-subject first cohort, the donors were drawn. This chain connects TRBV7-9 to TRBJ2-7, with no clear D. This TCR derives from a woman aged 25 to 39 in good health and CMV-seronegative. The sequencing input was PBMCs. The CDR3 is CASSSETRTYEQYF. DNA for the CDR3: TGTGCCAGCAGCTCCGAGACTCGAACCTACGAGCAGTACTTC.